The clone carrying this TCR beta chain has just a few counts. Antigen specificity is unknown. This specimen comes from a study of blood T cells in healthy people across ages. Looking at the study overall: Template switching retrieved approximately one barcoded beta molecule for each two T cells. Study-level points and caveats: With age, beta diversity per million T cells declined roughly linearly, significantly by 30 to 50. It was the long-lived donors that had more naive CD4+ cells and higher diversity than aged donors.

Together with a sample-barcoded 5' primer, a J-beta primer mix was included in a second PCR lasting roughly 6 to 12 cycles. Using its own MiXCR run on the 5' RACE reads, TCRdb lists one record per CDR3 protein. The sample lists 650,000 to 800,000 distinct CDR3 sequences, under 45% occurring once. The CDR3 is made up of 15 amino acids. Germline CDR1 reads LGHNA; CDR2 reads YSLEER. Trimming at V came to 1 base and at J to 9 bases, leaving 6 bases not matched to a gene. Sequencing input: blood. This clonotype originated in a man aged 60 to 69 in good health. J is TRBJ2-1 and V is TRBV4-3; the match to TRBD2 covers 10 bases. DNA of the CDR3: TGCGCCAGCAGCCAAGGGGTAGCGGGGGGTGTTGAGCAGTTCTTC. This sequence encodes CASSQGVAGGVEQFF.